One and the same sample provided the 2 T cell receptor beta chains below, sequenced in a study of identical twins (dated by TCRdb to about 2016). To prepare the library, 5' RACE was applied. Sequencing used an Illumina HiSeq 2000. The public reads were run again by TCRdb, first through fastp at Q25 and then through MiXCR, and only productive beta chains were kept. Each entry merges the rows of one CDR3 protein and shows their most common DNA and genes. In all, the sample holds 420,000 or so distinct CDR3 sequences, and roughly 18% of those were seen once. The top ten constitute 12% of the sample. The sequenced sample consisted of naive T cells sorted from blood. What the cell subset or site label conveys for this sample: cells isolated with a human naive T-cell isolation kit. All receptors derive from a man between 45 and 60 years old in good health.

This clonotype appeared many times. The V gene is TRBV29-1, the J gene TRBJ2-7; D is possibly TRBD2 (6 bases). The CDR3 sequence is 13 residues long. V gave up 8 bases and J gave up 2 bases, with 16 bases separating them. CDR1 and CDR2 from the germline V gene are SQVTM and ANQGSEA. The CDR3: CSYRGVSTYEQYF. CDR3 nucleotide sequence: TGCAGCTATCGCGGGGTCTCCACCTACGAGCAGTACTTC.

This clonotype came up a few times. CDR3 amino acids: CATSRGGSSYNEQFF. The CDR3 DNA follows: TGTGCCACCAGCAGGGGCGGGAGTTCCTACAATGAGCAGTTCTTC. This chain links TRBV15 with TRBJ2-1, with 7 bases matching TRBD2. With 3 bases clipped from V and 1 base from J, the junction kept 3 bases outside the gene matches. Germline values: CDR1 LNHNV, CDR2 YYDKDF (reference sequence). CDR3 length: 15 amino acids.